The clone carrying this TCR beta chain was seen a handful of times. The data were taken from a study of blood T cells in healthy people across ages. The wider study: Template switching caught about one barcoded beta molecule for each two T cells.

The CDR3 sequence is 15 residues long. The junction had 9 bases not matched to a gene; V was cut back by 4 bases and J by 10 bases. Per the germline V gene, CDR1 is SGHRS and CDR2 is YFSETQ. The second PCR ran about 6 to 11 cycles with a sample-barcoded 5' primer and J-beta primers. TCRdb called the 5' RACE reads again in MiXCR, with one record for every CDR3 protein. The sample shows over a million distinct CDR3 sequences, about 40% of them seen only once. The source of this sequence is a woman aged 18 to 35 in good health. Sequencing was performed on blood. The chain is built from TRBV5-1 and TRBJ2-1, with 12 positions matching TRBD2. CDR3 residues: CASSITRTSGTEQFF. For the CDR3, the DNA is TGCGCCAGCAGCATCACCAGGACTAGCGGGACCGAGCAGTTCTTC.